The rows below give T cell receptor beta chains drawn from one sample of a study of cytomegalovirus exposure and HLA in healthy donors. The table came from immunoSEQ multiplex PCR; TCRdb's copy has only in-frame clones and leaves some out. The sample has 100,000 to 150,000 clones; the top ten hold over 0.8%. The material sequenced was PBMCs. Source of these receptors: a man younger than 35 in good health and CMV-seronegative. Each CDR3 is given without its conserved first and last residue. Each record gives: V gene, CDR3 protein.

>TRBV25-1
ASTKTGGYGYT
>TRBV6-1
ASSEPSRQGHGYT
>TRBV6-5
ASSYSRGVLQETQY
>TRBV5-1
ASSLWTAKNTEAF
>TRBV6-5
ASSYGRGYGYT
>TRBV6-5
ASRAQGASYNEQF
>TRBV11-3
ASSPGGGWNTGELF
>TRBV30
AWSLGGVSPLH
>TRBV6-5
ASSYSTRSGANVLT
>TRBV6-5
ASSTQGSGNTEAF
>TRBV2
ASITGVYEQY
>TRBV19
ASSMKRTWQGGTEAF
>TRBV6-1
ASSERIAVLRDAGNTIY
>TRBV7-2
ASSLAGLGAGEQY
>TRBV6-1
ASSQGGLAYEQF
>TRBV7-3
ASSVDRDSSSGYT
>TRBV9
ASSTRAGGYT
>TRBV27
ASSLYGGVNEAF
>TRBV25-1
ASSDARGYTGELF
>TRBV5-1
ASSSSSAGNSGNTIY
>TRBV9
ASSVGSSSGYQETQY
>TRBV2
ARRGTEAF
>TRBV7-9
ASSSRQGANTEAF
>TRBV5-1
ASSPSRSYNEQF
>TRBV27
ASSPLGQISGNTIY
>TRBV28
ASSIGWAGEQY
>TRBV5-1
ASSRGDRINNSPLH
>TRBV30
AWSGRGATNEKLF
>TRBV5-4
ASSSGQDLNTEAF
>TRBV5-6
ASSLARQGYGYT
>TRBV7-9
AVTAGGGGYEQY
>TRBV5-1
ASSLATNYEQY
>TRBV6-4
ASSIGTPGDGYT
>TRBV7-2
ASSLSGIETQY
>TRBV18
ASSLKVTGHNSPLH
>TRBV18
ASSLKGGTEAF
>TRBV5-1
ASSGGTSGRNEQF
>TRBV4-1
ASSLRTVGSTEKLF
>TRBV11-2
ATHAGDGGEQY
>TRBV4-1
ASSPRQMNTEAF
>TRBV4-1
ASSQAPRKRQPQH
>TRBV30
AWSLIRDGGYT
>TRBV6-5
ASSAQASVSQY
>TRBV10-3
AISEREAGAQEQY
>TRBV29-1
STTGAQRYEQY
>TRBV9
ASSPRTSGGETQY